Included here is one T cell receptor beta chain sequence, with context. The data originate from a study of blood T cell repertoires in COVID-19. Background on the study: Nucleic acid was either cDNA or gDNA, and it came from T cells, B-cell-depleted T cells, or PBMCs.

The germline CDR1 and CDR2 sequences are MGHDK and SYGVNS. The V segment lost 3 bases and the J segment 4 bases; nucleotides outside the gene matches: 4. The CDR3 is 15 amino acids. Original processing notes: Nucleated cell number was recorded as an estimate derived from reference gene primer amplification. Produced via immunoSEQ multiplex PCR; TCRdb's table is partial and in-frame only. V and J calls and clone size are given by that table; D and trimming were obtained from the DNA. The sample carries some 490,000 clones, approximately 85% recorded once. The sequence was obtained from a human donor in a cohort sampled during active COVID-19. Sequencing was performed on peripheral blood. The rearrangement uses TRBV25-1 and TRBJ2-2; 8 nucleotides agree with TRBD1. The CDR3 DNA sequence: TGTGCCAGCAGTGAGGGACAGGCGGCCACCGGGGAGCTGTTTTTT. This sequence encodes CASSEGQAATGELFF.